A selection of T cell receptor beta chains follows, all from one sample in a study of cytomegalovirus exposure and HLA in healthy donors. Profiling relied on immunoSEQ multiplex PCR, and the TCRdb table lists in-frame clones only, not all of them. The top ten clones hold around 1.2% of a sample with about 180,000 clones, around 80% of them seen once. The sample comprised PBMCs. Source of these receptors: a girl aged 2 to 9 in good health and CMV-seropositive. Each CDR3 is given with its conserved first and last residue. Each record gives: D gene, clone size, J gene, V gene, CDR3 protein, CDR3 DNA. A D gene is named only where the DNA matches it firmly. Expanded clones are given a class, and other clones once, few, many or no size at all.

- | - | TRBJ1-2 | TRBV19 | CASSMGRVSYGYTF | TGTGCCAGTAGTATGGGCAGGGTTAGCTATGGCTACACCTTC
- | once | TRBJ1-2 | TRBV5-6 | CASRMEFGGLQTYGYTF | TGTGCCAGCAGGATGGAGTTCGGGGGGTTACAAACCTATGGCTACACCTTC
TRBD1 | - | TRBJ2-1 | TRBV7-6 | CASSPRRPGTVSNEQFF | TGTGCCAGCAGCCCCCGAAGGCCGGGGACAGTTAGCAATGAGCAGTTCTTC
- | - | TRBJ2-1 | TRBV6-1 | CASSPGPDEQFF | TGTGCCAGCAGTCCTGGTCCAGATGAGCAGTTCTTC
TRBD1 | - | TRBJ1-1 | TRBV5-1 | CASSYRGRGPSDTEAFF | TGCGCCAGCAGCTATCGGGGCAGGGGGCCATCGGACACTGAAGCTTTCTTT
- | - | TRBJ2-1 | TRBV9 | CASSAVRGGKSYNEQFF | TGTGCCAGCAGCGCGGTACGCGGCGGGAAGTCCTACAATGAGCAGTTCTTC
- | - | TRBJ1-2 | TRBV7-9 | CASSRGVDYGYTF | TGTGCCAGCAGCCGGGGGGTAGACTATGGCTACACCTTC
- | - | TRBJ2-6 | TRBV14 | CASSKQGSGANVLTF | TGTGCCAGCAGCAAACAGGGCTCTGGGGCCAACGTCCTGACTTTC
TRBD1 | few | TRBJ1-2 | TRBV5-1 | CATSAGTGGCGYTF | TGCGCCACCAGCGCCGGGACAGGGGGATGTGGCTACACCTTC
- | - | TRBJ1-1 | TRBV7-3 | CASSLTPEDNTEAFF | TGTGCCAGCAGCTTAACTCCGGAGGACAACACTGAAGCTTTCTTT
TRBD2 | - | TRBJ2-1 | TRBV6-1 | CASSDLGLLPGGEQFF | TGTGCCAGCAGTGATTTGGGACTACTGCCGGGAGGGGAGCAGTTCTTC
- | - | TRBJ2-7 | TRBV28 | CASSLGHEQYF | TGTGCCAGCAGTTTAGGACACGAGCAGTACTTC
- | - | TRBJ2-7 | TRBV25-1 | CASSEAGQFRYEQYF | TGTGCCAGCAGTGAAGCGGGACAGTTTCGCTACGAGCAGTACTTC
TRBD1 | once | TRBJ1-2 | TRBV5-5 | CASSLGDRGVYGYTF | TGTGCCAGCAGCTTGGGGGACAGGGGTGTCTATGGCTACACCTTC
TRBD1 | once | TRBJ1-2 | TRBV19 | CASSTTAGTVLANYGYTF | TGTGCCAGTAGTACTACCGCCGGGACAGTGTTAGCTAACTATGGCTACACCTTC
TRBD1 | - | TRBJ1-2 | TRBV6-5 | CASSRTGSANYGYTF | TGTGCCAGCAGCCGGACAGGGTCAGCTAACTATGGCTACACCTTC
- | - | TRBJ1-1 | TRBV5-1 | CASSPLPQGLMSTEAFF | TGCGCCAGCAGCCCGCTACCCCAGGGACTCATGAGCACTGAAGCTTTCTTT
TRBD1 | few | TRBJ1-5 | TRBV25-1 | CASSGKGDSGLNQPQHF | TGTGCCAGCAGTGGGAAGGGGGACAGCGGACTGAATCAGCCCCAGCATTTT
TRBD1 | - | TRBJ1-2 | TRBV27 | CASSQGANFYGYTF | TGTGCCAGCAGTCAGGGGGCAAACTTCTATGGCTACACCTTC
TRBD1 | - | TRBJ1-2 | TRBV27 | CASSLGQGAYGYTF | TGTGCCAGCAGTTTGGGACAGGGCGCCTATGGCTACACCTTC
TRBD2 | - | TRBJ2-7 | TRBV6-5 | CASSYPTSEEQYF | TGTGCCAGCAGTTACCCTACTAGCGAGGAGCAGTACTTC
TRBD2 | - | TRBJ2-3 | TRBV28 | CASSPIAGEDADTQYF | TGTGCCAGCAGTCCAATAGCGGGAGAGGATGCAGATACGCAGTATTTT
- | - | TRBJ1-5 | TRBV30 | CAWRAGAGRNQPQHF | TGTGCCTGGAGGGCAGGGGCAGGAAGGAATCAGCCCCAGCATTTT
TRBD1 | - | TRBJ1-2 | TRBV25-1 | CASSEYRTGDHTF | TGTGCCAGCAGTGAATATAGGACAGGGGATCACACCTTC
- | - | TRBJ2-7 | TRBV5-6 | CASSLGRHRATYEQYF | TGTGCCAGCAGCTTGGGGCGACACAGGGCTACCTACGAGCAGTACTTC
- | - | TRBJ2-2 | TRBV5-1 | CASSLYYTGELFF | TGCGCCAGCAGCCTTTACTACACCGGGGAGCTGTTTTTT
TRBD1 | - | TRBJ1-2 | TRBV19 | CASSIQGARGSGYTF | TGTGCCAGTAGTATACAGGGCGCCAGGGGGAGTGGCTACACCTTC
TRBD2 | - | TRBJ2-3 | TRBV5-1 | CASSLNSRLAGSSTDTQYF | TGCGCCAGCAGCTTAAACTCGAGACTAGCGGGATCTAGCACAGATACGCAGTATTTT
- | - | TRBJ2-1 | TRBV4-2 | CASSPLGASNEQFF | TGTGCCAGCAGCCCCTTAGGGGCCTCTAATGAGCAGTTCTTC
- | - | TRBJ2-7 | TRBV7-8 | CASSLAAHEQYF | TGTGCCAGCAGCTTAGCAGCCCACGAGCAGTACTTC
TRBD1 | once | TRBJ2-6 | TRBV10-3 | CAISESGTGASGANVLTF | TGTGCCATCAGTGAGTCCGGGACAGGGGCCTCTGGGGCCAACGTCCTGACTTTC
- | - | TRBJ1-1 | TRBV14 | CASSPMLGNTEAFF | TGTGCCAGCAGCCCCATGCTCGGGAACACTGAAGCTTTCTTT
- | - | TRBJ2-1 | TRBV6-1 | CASSESGAGFGASAYNEQFF | TGTGCCAGCAGTGAATCTGGCGCGGGTTTTGGTGCTAGCGCTTACAATGAGCAGTTCTTC
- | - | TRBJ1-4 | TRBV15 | CATSVGRGREKLFF | TGTGCCACCAGCGTCGGGAGGGGGAGGGAAAAACTGTTTTTT
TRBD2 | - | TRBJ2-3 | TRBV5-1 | CASDSFGLASDTQYF | TGCGCCAGCGATTCGTTCGGACTAGCATCGGATACGCAGTATTTT
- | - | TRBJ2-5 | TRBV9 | CASSAGLSQETQYF | TGTGCCAGCAGCGCAGGACTATCTCAAGAGACCCAGTACTTC
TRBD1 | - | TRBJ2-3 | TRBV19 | CASSISPGGTQYF | TGTGCCAGTAGTATCAGCCCAGGGGGTACGCAGTATTTT